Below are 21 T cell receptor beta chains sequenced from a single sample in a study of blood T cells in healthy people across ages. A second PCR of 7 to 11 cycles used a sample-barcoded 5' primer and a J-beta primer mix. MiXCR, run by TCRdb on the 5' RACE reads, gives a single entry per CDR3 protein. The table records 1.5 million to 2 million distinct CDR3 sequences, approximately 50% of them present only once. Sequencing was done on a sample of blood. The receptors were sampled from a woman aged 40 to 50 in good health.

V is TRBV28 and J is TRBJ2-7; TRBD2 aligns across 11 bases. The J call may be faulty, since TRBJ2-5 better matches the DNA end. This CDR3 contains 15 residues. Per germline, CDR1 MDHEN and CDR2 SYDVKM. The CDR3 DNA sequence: TGTGCCAGCAGTTTCTTGGGACTAGCGGTTGAGACCCAGTACTTC. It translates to CASSFLGLAVETQYF.

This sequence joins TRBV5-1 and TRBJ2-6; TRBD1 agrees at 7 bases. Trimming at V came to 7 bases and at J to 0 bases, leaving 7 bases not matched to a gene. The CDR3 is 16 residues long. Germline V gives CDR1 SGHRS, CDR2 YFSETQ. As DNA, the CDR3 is TGCGCCAGCTCGGGACAGCCCGACTCTGGGGCCAACGTCCTGACTTTC. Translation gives CASSGQPDSGANVLTF.

CDR3 protein: CASSRIPTTSRREQFF. DNA of the CDR3: TGTGCCAGCAGCCGAATACCGACGACTAGTCGCCGTGAGCAGTTCTTC. The V call is TRBV7-3, the J call TRBJ2-1, with a weak D call TRBD2 (6 bases). The length of the CDR3 is 16 residues. Germline V CDR1 and CDR2: SGHTA, FQGTGA. V lost 5 bases and J lost 9, with 23 bases in between.

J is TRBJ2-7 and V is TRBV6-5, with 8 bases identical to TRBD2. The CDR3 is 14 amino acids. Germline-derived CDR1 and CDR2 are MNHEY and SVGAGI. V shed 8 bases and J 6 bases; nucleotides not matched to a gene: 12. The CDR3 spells CASSPPGLAGEQYF. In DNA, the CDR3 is TGTGCCAGCTCTCCCCCGGGTCTAGCGGGCGAGCAGTACTTC.

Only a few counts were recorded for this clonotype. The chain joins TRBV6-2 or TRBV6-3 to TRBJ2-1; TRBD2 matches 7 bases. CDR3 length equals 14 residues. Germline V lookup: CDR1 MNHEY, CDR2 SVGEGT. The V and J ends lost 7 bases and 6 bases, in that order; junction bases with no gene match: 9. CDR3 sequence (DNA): TGTGCCAGCAACCGGGACTACCGACCCAATGAGCAGTTCTTC. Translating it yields CASNRDYRPNEQFF.

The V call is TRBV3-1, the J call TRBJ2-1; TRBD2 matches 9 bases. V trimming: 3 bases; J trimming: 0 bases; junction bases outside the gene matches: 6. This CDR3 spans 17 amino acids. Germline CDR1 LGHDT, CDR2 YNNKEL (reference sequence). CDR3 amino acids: CASSQSGGRGSYNEQFF. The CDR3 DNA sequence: TGTGCCAGCAGCCAGAGCGGGGGGCGGGGCTCCTACAATGAGCAGTTCTTC.

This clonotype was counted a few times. CDR3 region: CASSLYNGAYGYTF. The CDR3 region has the DNA TGTGCCAGCAGCTTATACAACGGGGCCTATGGCTACACCTTC. V is TRBV7-2 and J is TRBJ1-2; a possible D gene is TRBD1 (5 bases). V lost 2 bases and J 4 bases, leaving 11 bases between the germline ends. The germline V gene encodes CDR1 SGHTA and CDR2 FQGNSA. The CDR3 extends over 14 amino acids.

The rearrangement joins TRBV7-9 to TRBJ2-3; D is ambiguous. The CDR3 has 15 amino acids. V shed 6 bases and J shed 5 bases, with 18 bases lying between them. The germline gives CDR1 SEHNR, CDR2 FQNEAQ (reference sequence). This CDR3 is CASSDFLGGIDTQYF. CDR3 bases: TGTGCCAGCAGTGACTTCTTGGGTGGCATAGATACGCAGTATTTT.

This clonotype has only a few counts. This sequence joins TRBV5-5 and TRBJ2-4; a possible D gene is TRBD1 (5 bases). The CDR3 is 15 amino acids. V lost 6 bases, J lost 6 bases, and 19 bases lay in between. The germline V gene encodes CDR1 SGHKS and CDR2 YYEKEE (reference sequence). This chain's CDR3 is CASTLRLGQGNIQYF. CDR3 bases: TGTGCCAGCACCCTAAGGCTTGGGCAGGGAAACATTCAGTACTTC. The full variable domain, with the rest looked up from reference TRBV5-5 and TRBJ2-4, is DAGVTQSPTHLIKTRGQQVTLRCSPISGHKSVSWYQQVLGQGPQFIFQYYEKEERGRGNFPDRFSARQFPNYSSELNVNALLLGDSALYLCASTLRLGQGNIQYFGAGTRLSVL.

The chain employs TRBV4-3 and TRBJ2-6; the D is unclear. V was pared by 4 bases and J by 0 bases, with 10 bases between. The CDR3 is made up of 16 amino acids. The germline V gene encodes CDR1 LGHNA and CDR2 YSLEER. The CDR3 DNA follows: TGCGCCAGCAGCCTGCCCAGAGGCTCTGGGGCCAACGTCCTGACTTTC. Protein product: CASSLPRGSGANVLTF.

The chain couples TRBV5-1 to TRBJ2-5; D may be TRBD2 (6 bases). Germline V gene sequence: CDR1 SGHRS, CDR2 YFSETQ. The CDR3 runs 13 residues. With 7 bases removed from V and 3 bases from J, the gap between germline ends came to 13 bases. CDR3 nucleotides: TGCGCCAGCGCTAGGGACTTAGAAGAGACCCAGTACTTC. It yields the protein CASARDLEETQYF.

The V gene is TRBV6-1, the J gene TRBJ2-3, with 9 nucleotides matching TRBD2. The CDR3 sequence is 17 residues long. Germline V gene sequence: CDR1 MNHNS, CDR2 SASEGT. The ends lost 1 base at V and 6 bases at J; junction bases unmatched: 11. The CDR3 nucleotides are TGTGCCAGCAGTGAAGGACGTGCGGGGGGGCGGCTGGATACGCAGTATTTT. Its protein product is CASSEGRAGGRLDTQYF.

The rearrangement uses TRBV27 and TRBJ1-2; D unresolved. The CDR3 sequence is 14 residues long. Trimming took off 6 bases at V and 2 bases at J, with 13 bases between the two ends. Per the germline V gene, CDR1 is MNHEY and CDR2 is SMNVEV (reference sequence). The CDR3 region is CASSFFPPNYGYTF. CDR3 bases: TGTGCCAGCAGCTTCTTCCCACCGAACTATGGCTACACCTTC.

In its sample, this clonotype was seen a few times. The CDR3 protein is CASSSRQGSSYNSPLHF. The CDR3 bases are TGTGCCAGCAGCTCCCGACAGGGGAGCTCCTATAATTCACCCCTCCACTTT. The J gene is TRBJ1-6, the V gene TRBV5-6; the match to TRBD1 covers 8 bases. Germline V CDR1 and CDR2: SGHDT, YYEEEE. V shed 3 bases and J 0 bases; nucleotides not matched to a gene: 5. CDR3 length equals 17 residues. Full variable domain (outside the CDR3, taken from reference TRBV5-6 and TRBJ1-6): DAGVTQSPTHLIKTRGQQVTLRCSPKSGHDTVSWYQQALGQGPQFIFQYYEEEERQRGNFPDRFSGHQFPNYSSELNVNALLLGDSALYLCASSSRQGSSYNSPLHFGNGTRLTVT.

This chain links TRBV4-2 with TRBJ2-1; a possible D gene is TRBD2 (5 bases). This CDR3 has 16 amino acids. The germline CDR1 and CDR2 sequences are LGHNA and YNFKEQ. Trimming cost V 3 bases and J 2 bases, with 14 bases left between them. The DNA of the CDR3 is TGTGCCAGCAGCCAGGAATTGAGGGCTCCCTACAATGAGCAGTTCTTC. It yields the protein CASSQELRAPYNEQFF.

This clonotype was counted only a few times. As DNA, the CDR3 is TGTGCCAGCAGTCCGGGACAGGGGGCTTTTAACGAGCAGTACTTC. Its translation is CASSPGQGAFNEQYF. This chain joins TRBV28 and TRBJ2-7, with TRBD1 matching 12 bases. Germline CDR1 reads MDHEN; CDR2 reads SYDVKM. The CDR3 runs to 15 residues. V lost 5 bases, J lost 5 bases, and 7 bases stayed unmatched.

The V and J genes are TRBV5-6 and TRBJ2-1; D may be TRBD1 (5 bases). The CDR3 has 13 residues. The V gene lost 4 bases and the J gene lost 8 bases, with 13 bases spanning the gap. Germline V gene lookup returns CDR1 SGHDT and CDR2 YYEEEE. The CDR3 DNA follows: TGTGCCAGCAGCCCCCCCTGGGGCGATGAGCAGTTCTTC. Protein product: CASSPPWGDEQFF.

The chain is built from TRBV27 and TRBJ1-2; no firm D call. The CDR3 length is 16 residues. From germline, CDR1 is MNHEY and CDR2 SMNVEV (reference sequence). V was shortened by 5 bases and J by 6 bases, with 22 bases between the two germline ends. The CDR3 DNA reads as TGTGCCAGCAGTCCCCTGCTCCTGGCAGCTGAAAATGGCTACACCTTC. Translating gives CASSPLLLAAENGYTF.

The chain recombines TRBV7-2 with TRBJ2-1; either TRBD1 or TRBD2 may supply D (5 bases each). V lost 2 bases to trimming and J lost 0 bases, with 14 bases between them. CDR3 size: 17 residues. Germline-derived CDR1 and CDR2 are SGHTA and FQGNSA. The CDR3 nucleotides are TGTGCCAGCAGCTTAAGGTGGGACGGGGCCTCCTACAATGAGCAGTTCTTC. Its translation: CASSLRWDGASYNEQFF.

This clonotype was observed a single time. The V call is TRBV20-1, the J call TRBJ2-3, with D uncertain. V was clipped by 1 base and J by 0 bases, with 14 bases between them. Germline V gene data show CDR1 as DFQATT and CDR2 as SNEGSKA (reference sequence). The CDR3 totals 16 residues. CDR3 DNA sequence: TGCAGTGCTAGAGTTCCATTACCACAAAGCACAGATACGCAGTATTTT. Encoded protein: CSARVPLPQSTDTQYF.

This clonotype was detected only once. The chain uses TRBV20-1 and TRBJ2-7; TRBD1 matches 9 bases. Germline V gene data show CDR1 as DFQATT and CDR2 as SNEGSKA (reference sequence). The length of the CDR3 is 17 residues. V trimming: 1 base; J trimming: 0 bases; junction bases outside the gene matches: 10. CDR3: CSARARTGTGFSYEQYF. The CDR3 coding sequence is TGCAGTGCTAGAGCCCGTACCGGGACAGGGTTCTCCTACGAGCAGTACTTC.